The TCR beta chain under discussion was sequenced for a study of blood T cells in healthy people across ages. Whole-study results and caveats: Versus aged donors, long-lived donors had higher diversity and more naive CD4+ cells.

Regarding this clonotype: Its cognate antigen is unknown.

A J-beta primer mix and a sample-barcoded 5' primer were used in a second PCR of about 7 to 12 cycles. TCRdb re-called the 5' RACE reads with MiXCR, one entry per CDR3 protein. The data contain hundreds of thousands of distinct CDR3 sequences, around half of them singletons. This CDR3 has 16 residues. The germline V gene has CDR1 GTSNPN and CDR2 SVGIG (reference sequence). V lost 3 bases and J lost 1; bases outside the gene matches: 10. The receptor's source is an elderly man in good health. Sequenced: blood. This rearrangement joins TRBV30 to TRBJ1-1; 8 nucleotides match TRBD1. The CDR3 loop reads CAWRRNDRGRNTEAFF. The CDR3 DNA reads TGTGCCTGGAGACGGAACGACAGGGGAAGGAACACTGAAGCTTTCTTT.